Shown below are 30 T cell receptor beta chains from a single sample sequenced in a study of identical twins. One entry per CDR3 protein, called by TCRdb with MiXCR from the 5' RACE reads. This table has roughly 1.6 million distinct CDR3 sequences, more than 30% appearing once. The sequenced sample consisted of cord blood. These TCRs come from a newborn girl in good health.

The chain employs TRBV6-5 and TRBJ1-3, with TRBD1 matching over 7 bases. The CDR3 spans 16 residues. Germline V CDR1 and CDR2: MNHEY, SVGAGI. V shed 4 bases, J shed 3 bases, and the junction held 9 bases outside the gene matches. CDR3 region: CASSFSQGMGGNTIYF. CDR3 coding DNA: TGTGCCAGCAGTTTTTCACAGGGGATGGGTGGAAACACCATATATTTT.

V is TRBV28 and J is TRBJ2-7; 10 nucleotides align to TRBD2. The CDR3 is 16 amino acids. The germline V gene has CDR1 MDHEN and CDR2 SYDVKM. V was clipped by 3 bases and J by 4 bases; unmatched bases: 9. The CDR3 DNA reads as TGTGCCAGCAGTTTGTCGTCGGGACTAGCGATTTACGAGCAGTACTTC. Translation gives CASSLSSGLAIYEQYF.

The gene calls are TRBV28 and TRBJ2-3, with 8 bases that match TRBD1. Per germline, CDR1 MDHEN and CDR2 SYDVKM. The CDR3 has 14 amino acids. V dropped 5 bases and J dropped 4; count of bases not matched to a gene: 5. CDR3 sequence reads: CASSPQGASDTQYF. The CDR3 DNA is TGTGCCAGCAGTCCCCAGGGGGCCTCAGATACGCAGTATTTT. Variable domain in full (rest from reference TRBV28 and TRBJ2-3): DVKVTQSSRYLVKRTGEKVFLECVQDMDHENMFWYRQDPGLGLRLIYFSYDVKMKEKGDIPEGYSVSREKKERFSLILESASTNQTSMYLCASSPQGASDTQYFGPGTRLTVL.

The chain is built from TRBV7-2 and TRBJ2-4; D gene unclear. The germline V gene has CDR1 SGHTA and CDR2 FQGNSA. CDR3 length: 14 residues. The V gene lost 5 bases and the J gene lost 2 bases, with 10 bases spanning the gap. CDR3 protein: CASSPAATKNIQYF. DNA of the CDR3: TGTGCCAGCAGCCCAGCCGCGACCAAAAACATTCAGTACTTC.

Worth noting for this clonotype: A much larger clone lies one base from this, so it may be a read error. This chain uses TRBV5-1 with TRBJ2-5; 8 bases agree with TRBD1. The CDR3 spans 15 residues. Trimming took 4 bases from V and 11 from J; bases not matched to a gene: 16. Per germline, CDR1 SGHRS and CDR2 YFSETQ. The DNA of the CDR3 is TGCGCCAGCAGCGGATTTATGACAGGGGATAGTGAGCAGTACTTC. This encodes CASSGFMTGDSEQYF. Complete variable domain (other parts from reference TRBV5-1 and TRBJ2-5): KAGVTQTPRYLIKTRGQQVTLSCSPISGHRSVSWYQQTPGQGLQFLFEYFSETQRNKGNFPGRFSGRQFSNSRSEMNVSTLELGDSALYLCASSGFMTGDSEQYFGPGTRLLVL.

This clonotype was picked up a small number of times. The chain links TRBV7-2 to TRBJ2-3, with D hard to call. Germline lookup yields CDR1 SGHTA and CDR2 FQGNSA. The CDR3 extends over 17 amino acids. V lost 0 bases to trimming and J lost 1 base, with 14 bases between them. The CDR3 nucleotides are TGTGCCAGCAGCTTAGCTTCCCTGGCAAGCGGCACAGATACGCAGTATTTT. It is translated as CASSLASLASGTDTQYF.

This rearrangement joins TRBV5-1 to TRBJ2-3; 8 nucleotides match TRBD1. This CDR3 region has 15 residues. After removal of 4 bases from V and 1 base from J, the junction contained 5 bases not matched to a gene. The V gene's germline CDR1 is SGHRS and CDR2 YFSETQ. This CDR3 is CASSPEGQGTDTQYF. In DNA form, the CDR3 reads TGCGCCAGCAGCCCGGAGGGACAGGGCACAGATACGCAGTATTTT.

This clonotype has only a few counts. The V gene is TRBV10-3, the J gene TRBJ2-7; TRBD1 matches at 7 bases. The germline V gene has CDR1 ENHRY and CDR2 SYGVKD. The length of the CDR3 is 13 residues. V dropped 6 bases and J dropped 5; count of bases not matched to a gene: 7. The CDR3 DNA reads as TGTGCCATCAGGCCGACAGGGACCCACGAGCAGTACTTC. The encoded protein is CAIRPTGTHEQYF.

The chain employs TRBV20-1 and TRBJ1-2; D not certain. The germline CDR1 and CDR2 sequences are DFQATT and SNEGSKA (reference sequence). V lost 6 bases and J 8 bases, leaving 10 bases between the germline ends. This CDR3 has 10 amino acids. This CDR3 reads CSAPLGGYTF. CDR3 nucleotide sequence: TGCAGTGCACCTCTGGGGGGCTACACCTTC.

A single count supports this clonotype. The CDR3 protein is CASSFTIKEGTQFF. CDR3 sequence (DNA): TGTGCCAGCAGTTTCACGATAAAGGAGGGGACCCAGTTCTTC. This chain connects TRBV28 to TRBJ2-1, with D tentatively TRBD2 (6 bases). This CDR3 spans 14 amino acids. Germline V CDR1 and CDR2: MDHEN, SYDVKM. The V end was cut by 3 bases, the J end by 13 bases, with 19 bases between.

The chain recombines TRBV7-9 with TRBJ2-3; possible D gene TRBD1, 5 bases. The CDR3 totals 15 residues. V was clipped by 2 bases and J by 1 base, with 10 bases between them. Per germline, CDR1 SEHNR and CDR2 FQNEAQ (reference sequence). The CDR3 loop is CASSLLGVGTDTQYF. For the CDR3, the DNA is TGTGCCAGCAGCTTATTAGGGGTCGGCACAGATACGCAGTATTTT.

This clonotype was observed a handful of times. The chain employs TRBV9 and TRBJ1-2, with D unresolved. CDR3 size: 15 residues. Germline CDR1 is SGDLS and CDR2 is YYNGEE. V shed 3 bases and J shed 4 bases, with 16 bases lying between them. The CDR3 is CASSARPSEGYGYTF. The CDR3 nucleotides are TGTGCCAGCAGCGCCCGACCTTCGGAGGGCTATGGCTACACCTTC.

The V call is TRBV28, the J call TRBJ1-1; unclear D gene. Germline CDR1 and CDR2: MDHEN and SYDVKM. Trimming cost V 6 bases and J 6 bases, with 14 bases left between them. The CDR3 contains 13 residues. In DNA, the CDR3 is TGTGCCAGCAGCTCCCGGCCTGGCGCTGAAGCTTTCTTT. Translation: CASSSRPGAEAFF.

This clonotype was picked up a small number of times. The rearrangement links TRBV6-6 to TRBJ1-2, with 7 nucleotides matching TRBD1. There are 14 residues in the CDR3. Germline V lookup: CDR1 MNHNY, CDR2 SVGAGI (reference sequence). The J segment lost 4 bases and the V segment lost 6 bases, leaving 8 bases of the junction unmatched. CDR3 loop: CASRPVTGSYGYTF. CDR3 in DNA: TGTGCCAGCAGACCCGTGACAGGGAGCTATGGCTACACCTTC.

This clonotype came up many times. The rearrangement links TRBV12-3 or TRBV12-4 to TRBJ2-4; 10 nucleotides agree with TRBD1. This CDR3 has 14 residues. The junction had 1 base not matched to a gene; V was cut back by 5 bases and J by 3 bases. CDR3 sequence (DNA): TGTGCCAGCAGTAGGACAGGGGGCAAAAACATTCAGTACTTC. Translating it yields CASSRTGGKNIQYF.

This rearrangement joins TRBV29-1 to TRBJ1-1; the D is unclear. The CDR3 runs to 13 residues. V gave up 4 bases and J gave up 0 bases, with 9 bases separating them. The germline CDR1 and CDR2 sequences are SQVTM and ANQGSEA. CDR3 region: CSVVKAMNTEAFF. The CDR3 DNA follows: TGCAGCGTTGTGAAGGCAATGAACACTGAAGCTTTCTTT. Full variable domain (rest looked up from reference TRBV29-1 and TRBJ1-1): SAVISQKPSRDICQRGTSLTIQCQVDSQVTMMFWYRQQPGQSLTLIATANQGSEATYESGFVIDKFPISRPNLTFSTLTVSNMSPEDSSIYLCSVVKAMNTEAFFGQGTRLTVV.

This chain joins TRBV20-1 and TRBJ2-1; the match to TRBD2 covers 7 bases. The better agreement between TRBJ2-7 and the DNA end casts doubt on the J call. Germline V gene data show CDR1 as DFQATT and CDR2 as SNEGSKA (reference sequence). CDR3 length: 18 amino acids. The CDR3 coding sequence is TGCAGTGCTAGAGACGGGACTATCGGGCCGAGCTCCTACAATGAGCAGTACTTC. Its translation: CSARDGTIGPSSYNEQYF.

A few counts support this clonotype. V and J are TRBV7-2 and TRBJ2-1; 7 bases are shared with TRBD1. This CDR3 spans 16 amino acids. The germline V gene encodes CDR1 SGHTA and CDR2 FQGNSA. V lost 2 bases, J lost 0 bases, and 4 bases stayed unmatched. DNA of the CDR3: TGTGCCAGCAGCTTAATGGGGGACAGCTCCTACAATGAGCAGTTCTTC. Protein sequence: CASSLMGDSSYNEQFF.

This chain connects TRBV7-9 to TRBJ2-4; D gene unclear. Germline V gives CDR1 SEHNR, CDR2 FQNEAQ (reference sequence). The CDR3 runs to 13 residues. V lost 6 bases to trimming and J lost 8 bases, with 14 bases between them. The CDR3 loop reads CASRPDGRDIQYF. As DNA, the CDR3 is TGTGCCAGCAGACCGGACGGACGGGACATTCAGTACTTC.

CDR3 bases: TGCAGTGCTAGGTCCCGGGGACAGGGGAAACCCAACTATGGCTACACCTTC. This sequence encodes CSARSRGQGKPNYGYTF. The chain recombines TRBV20-1 with TRBJ1-2, with 10 bases aligning to TRBD1. Looked up from germline, CDR1 is DFQATT and CDR2 is SNEGSKA (reference sequence). The V segment lost 3 bases and the J segment 2 bases; nucleotides outside the gene matches: 12. CDR3 length: 17 residues.

This sequence joins TRBV20-1 and TRBJ2-5; unclear D gene. Trimming shortened V by 2 bases and J by 4 bases, and 8 bases separated the two germline ends. This CDR3 region has 12 residues. CDR1 DFQATT and CDR2 SNEGSKA come from the germline V gene (reference sequence). CDR3 in amino acids: CSARLMRETQYF. DNA for the CDR3: TGCAGTGCTAGACTTATGAGAGAGACCCAGTACTTC.

With respect to this clonotype: A read error is possible here, since a much larger clone lies one base away. The genes are TRBV28 and TRBJ2-5; D may be TRBD2 (6 bases). Per germline, CDR1 MDHEN and CDR2 SYDVKM. This CDR3 spans 13 amino acids. The V and J ends lost 7 bases and 5 bases respectively, with 14 bases between them. The CDR3 here is CASNRLDRETQYF. Written as DNA, the CDR3 is TGTGCCAGCAACAGACTAGACCGGGAGACCCAGTACTTC.

The chain joins TRBV7-9 to TRBJ2-7; D call uncertain. V lost 5 bases to trimming and J lost 6 bases, with 11 bases between them. The CDR3 has 12 residues. Per germline, CDR1 SEHNR and CDR2 FQNEAQ (reference sequence). The chain's CDR3 is CASSTRPGEQYF. Here the CDR3 DNA reads TGTGCCAGCAGCACCCGACCTGGCGAGCAGTACTTC.

A remark on this clonotype: The germline gene is not matched at one end of the junction; a read error may be the cause. This chain joins TRBV5-1 and TRBJ2-3, with 8 bases matching TRBD2. This CDR3 contains 15 residues. Germline CDR1 reads SGHRS; CDR2 reads YFSETQ. The CDR3 DNA sequence: TGCGCCAACAGCTTTGGGACTAGTCTGGCAGATACGCAGTATTTT. Protein sequence: CANSFGTSLADTQYF. The entire variable domain, with the rest obtained from reference TRBV5-1 and TRBJ2-3, is as follows: KAGVTQTPRYLIKTRGQQVTLSCSPISGHRSVSWYQQTPGQGLQFLFEYFSETQRNKGNFPGRFSGRQFSNSRSEMNVSTLELGDSALYLCANSFGTSLADTQYFGPGTRLTVL.

The CDR3: CASGQAGSYNEQFF. The CDR3 nucleotides are TGTGCCAGTGGCCAGGCAGGTTCCTACAATGAGCAGTTCTTC. V gene TRBV19 combines with J gene TRBJ2-1, with no clear D. The germline CDR1 and CDR2 sequences are LNHDA and SQIVND (reference sequence). The CDR3 contains 14 residues. V was cut by 8 bases and J by 1 base, with 12 bases left in between.

This clonotype was picked up many times. The chain is built from TRBV29-1 and TRBJ2-4; D is unclear. From germline, CDR1 is SQVTM and CDR2 ANQGSEA. V gave up 5 bases and J gave up 13 bases, with 15 bases separating them. This CDR3 is 11 amino acids long. This chain's CDR3 is CSVFTQFAQYF. The CDR3 DNA reads TGCAGCGTTTTCACACAATTTGCCCAGTACTTC. The variable domain in full, completed from reference TRBV29-1 and TRBJ2-4, reads SAVISQKPSRDICQRGTSLTIQCQVDSQVTMMFWYRQQPGQSLTLIATANQGSEATYESGFVIDKFPISRPNLTFSTLTVSNMSPEDSSIYLCSVFTQFAQYFGAGTRLSVL.

The gene calls are TRBV20-1 and TRBJ2-4; 12 bases agree with TRBD2. The DNA end is more similar to TRBJ2-5, so the J call may be wrong. CDR1 is DFQATT, CDR2 SNEGSKA, per germline (reference sequence). CDR3 length: 17 residues. CDR3 residues: CSASYGPTSGSVQTQYF. The CDR3 nucleotides read TGCAGTGCTTCCTACGGACCGACTAGCGGGAGTGTGCAGACCCAGTACTTC.

The rearrangement uses TRBV5-1 and TRBJ1-1, with D perhaps TRBD1 (5 bases). Trimming removed 1 base from V and 1 base from J, with 17 bases in between. The CDR3 covers 17 residues. Germline loops: CDR1 SGHRS, CDR2 YFSETQ. CDR3 protein: CASSLTPMTEANTEAFF. CDR3 nucleotide sequence: TGCGCCAGCAGCTTGACCCCGATGACAGAGGCGAACACTGAAGCTTTCTTT.

The chain employs TRBV28 and TRBJ2-7; 9 bases are a match to TRBD1. This CDR3 is built from 16 residues. V was pared by 8 bases and J by 3 bases, with 14 bases of the junction left unmatched. Germline assignment: CDR1 MDHEN and CDR2 SYDVKM. The CDR3 sequence: CASSGQGRSMGYEQYF. The CDR3 coding sequence is TGTGCCAGCTCAGGACAGGGGAGGTCAATGGGCTACGAGCAGTACTTC.

This chain connects TRBV5-1 to TRBJ2-1; 13 bases agree with TRBD2. There are 17 residues in the CDR3. Germline V gene data show CDR1 as SGHRS and CDR2 as YFSETQ. V was clipped by 2 bases and J by 13 bases; unmatched bases: 15. The CDR3 region is CASSLRTSGSSFRNQFF. CDR3 DNA: TGCGCCAGCAGCTTACGGACTAGCGGGAGTTCGTTTCGCAACCAGTTCTTC.